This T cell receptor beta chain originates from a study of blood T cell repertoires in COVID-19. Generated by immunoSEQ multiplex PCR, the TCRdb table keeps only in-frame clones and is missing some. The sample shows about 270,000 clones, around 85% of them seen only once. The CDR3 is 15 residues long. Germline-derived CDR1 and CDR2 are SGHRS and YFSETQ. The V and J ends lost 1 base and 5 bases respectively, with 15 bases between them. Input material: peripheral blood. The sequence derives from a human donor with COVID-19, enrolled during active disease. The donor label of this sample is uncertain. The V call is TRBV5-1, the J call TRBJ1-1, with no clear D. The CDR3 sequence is CASSLPPSGGTEAFF. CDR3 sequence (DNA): TGCGCCAGCAGCTTGCCGCCCAGCGGTGGAACTGAAGCTTTCTTT.